These 16 T cell receptor delta chains originate from one sample sequenced in a study of gamma-delta T cells after stem cell transplantation. TCRdb fed the RT-PCR reads to CATT. The sample carries roughly 2,000 delta-chain clones, 1.5% to 2% recorded once. Sequences were obtained from gamma-delta T cells. Every receptor here comes from a human donor. It is not recorded whose cells these are; they may come from a transplant donor.

Regarding this clone: TCRdb assigns this DNA the protein of a much larger clone, which departs from its translation at residue 16; this likely reflects a read error, and the protein shown comes from translating the DNA. The rearrangement links TRDV2 to TRDJ1; no definite D call. This CDR3 spans 20 amino acids. Germline V gene sequence: CDR1 GEAIGNYY, CDR2 EKD. CDR3 protein: CACDPIRSFEPNQYTNKLIF. CDR3 sequence (DNA): TGTGCCTGTGACCCGATCAGGTCGTTCGAACCGAACCAATACACCAATAAACTCATCTTT.

The sample holds a few counts of this clone. This is likely an artifact of a read error, given a far larger clone one base away. The gene calls are TRDV2 and TRDJ1; D gene ambiguous. The germline CDR1 and CDR2 sequences are GEAIGNYY and EKD. The CDR3 covers 16 residues. V lost 3 bases and J 3 bases, leaving 19 bases between the germline ends. CDR3 nucleotide sequence: TGTGCCTGTGACCCTGCCCCCCTGCGGGGCGCCGATAAACTCATCTTT. It encodes CACDPAPLRGADKLIF.

This clone has just a few counts. A far larger clone is a single base away, which makes a read error likely. Additional DNA sequences in this sample encode the identical CDR3. This chain uses TRDV2 with TRDJ1; 11 bases are a match to TRDD3. The CDR3 loop spans 15 amino acids. V gave up 0 bases and J gave up 5 bases; unmatched junction bases: 4. Germline lookup yields CDR1 GEAIGNYY and CDR2 EKD. The CDR3 nucleotides read TGTGCCTGTGACACCCTGGGGGATACAACTGATAAACTCATCTTT. Translated: CACDTLGDTTDKLIF.

Of note for this clone: TCRdb records a much larger clone's protein for this DNA, with a difference at residue 5 that likely arises from a read error; the protein given is the translation of the DNA. The chain carries TRDV2 and TRDJ2; 13 bases are shared with TRDD3. Germline CDR1 and CDR2: GEAIGNYY and EKD. Trimming cost V 0 bases and J 2 bases; bases outside gene matches: 17. This CDR3 comprises 22 residues. The CDR3 DNA is TGTGCCTGTGACACCCTCTCCCTTACTGGGGGATACGCGGGGGAGTTGACAGCACAACTCTTCTTT. This encodes CACDTLSLTGGYAGELTAQLFF.

The sample holds a few counts of this clone. TCRdb's protein, taken from a much larger clone, differs from this DNA's translation at residue 13, likely owing to a read error; the protein displayed comes from the DNA. This chain connects TRDV3 to TRDJ1; 8 bases align to TRDD3. Germline-derived CDR1 and CDR2 are TVYSNPD and GDNSRS (reference sequence). The CDR3 sequence is 17 residues long. This CDR3 is CAQTSRFTGGNTGKLIF. CDR3 nucleotide sequence: TGTGCGCAAACTTCCCGATTTACTGGGGGCAACACCGGTAAACTCATCTTT.

On this clone: The protein recorded in TCRdb matches a much larger clone and deviates from this DNA's translation at residue 3, suggesting a read error; the protein here is obtained by translating the DNA. CDR3 nucleotides: TGTGCCCGTGACACAGTGGGGGATAGGTCCTGGGACACCCGACAGATGTTTTTC. Protein sequence: CARDTVGDRSWDTRQMFF. The chain couples TRDV2 to TRDJ3, with 9 bases matching TRDD3. This CDR3 is built from 18 residues. CDR1 is GEAIGNYY and CDR2 is EKD in the germline V gene.

On this clone: A far larger clone lies a single base away; this is likely a read error. The same CDR3 is also encoded by other DNA sequences in this sample. This chain connects TRDV3 to TRDJ1; D is uncertain. The CDR3 has 17 residues. Trimming stripped 2 bases from V and 5 bases from J, with 27 bases between. In germline, CDR1 is TVYSNPD, CDR2 GDNSRS (reference sequence). CDR3: CAFFSSRVRRGTDKLIF. In nucleotides, the CDR3 is TGTGCCTTTTTCTCGTCGCGGGTGAGACGAGGAACTGATAAACTCATCTTT.

A remark on this clone: The protein TCRdb gives is from a much larger clone and does not agree with this DNA's translation at residue 15, likely a read error; the protein shown here comes from the DNA. This chain uses TRDV2 with TRDJ1, with TRDD3 identical over 13 bases. Germline loops: CDR1 GEAIGNYY, CDR2 EKD. This CDR3 has 17 residues. The CDR3 reads CACDTLGDTRNTDKPIF. DNA for the CDR3: TGTGCCTGTGACACACTGGGGGATACGCGTAATACCGATAAACCCATCTTT.

The sample holds a few counts of this clone. The TCRdb protein, from a much larger clone, departs from this DNA's translation at residue 3, likely by read error; the protein shown derives from the DNA. J is TRDJ1 and V is TRDV2, with TRDD3 matching over 9 bases. Germline CDR1 GEAIGNYY, CDR2 EKD. The CDR3 runs to 20 residues. The CDR3: CARDPLSPRDTGGNTDKLIF. CDR3 coding DNA: TGTGCCCGTGACCCACTCTCTCCTAGAGATACTGGGGGAAATACCGATAAACTCATCTTT.

With regard to this clone: The mismatch at residue 7 between this DNA's translation and the TCRdb protein of a much larger clone likely reflects a read error; the protein shown is translated from the DNA. The chain links TRDV2 to TRDJ3; 12 bases line up with TRDD3. Germline V gene lookup returns CDR1 GEAIGNYY and CDR2 EKD. V shed 0 bases, J shed 0 bases, and the junction held 8 bases outside the gene matches. This CDR3 spans 21 amino acids. CDR3 region: CACDTVAGGYAHSWDTRQMFF. In nucleotides, the CDR3 is TGTGCCTGTGACACCGTGGCTGGGGGATACGCGCACTCCTGGGACACCCGACAGATGTTTTTC.

This clone was detected only a few times. TCRdb's entry gives the protein of a much larger clone, which mismatches this DNA's translation at residue 17, likely from a read error; the protein reported here is translated from the DNA. This sequence joins TRDV2 and TRDJ1; TRDD3 agrees at 9 bases. The germline CDR1 and CDR2 sequences are GEAIGNYY and EKD. This CDR3 contains 18 residues. CDR3 in DNA: TGTGCCTGTGACACCCTGATGGGGATACGCGGGGACACCGATAAACTCACCTTT. Translation gives CACDTLMGIRGDTDKLTF.

Worth noting for this clone: A single base is all that separates this from a far larger clone, so a read error is likely. Distinct nucleotide sequences in the sample also encode this CDR3. V gene TRDV2 combines with J gene TRDJ1, with 11 bases fitting TRDD3. Germline loops: CDR1 GEAIGNYY, CDR2 EKD. The CDR3 is made up of 18 amino acids. CDR3 loop: CACDTSWGIRRGSDKLIF. For the CDR3, the DNA is TGTGCCTGCGACACGTCGTGGGGGATACGCCGGGGGTCCGATAAACTCATCTTT.

This clone was seen a handful of times. TCRdb has a much larger clone's protein, which differs at residue 3 from the translation of this DNA, likely because of a read error; what is shown is the protein translated from the DNA. This sequence joins TRDV2 and TRDJ2; 9 positions match TRDD3. Germline V gene sequence: CDR1 GEAIGNYY, CDR2 EKD. This CDR3 contains 15 residues. Here the CDR3 DNA reads TGTGCCCGTGACACACTGGGGGAGACACCAGCACAACTCTTCTTT. Translating it yields CARDTLGETPAQLFF.

Note on this clone: The TCRdb protein, from a much larger clone, departs from this DNA's translation at residue 12, likely by read error; the protein shown derives from the DNA. The gene calls are TRDV2 and TRDJ1; TRDD3 aligns across 8 bases. CDR3 size: 19 residues. The V gene's germline CDR1 is GEAIGNYY and CDR2 EKD. V shed 1 base and J 0 bases; nucleotides not matched to a gene: 15. CDR3 sequence reads: CACDTLMGDAHFHTDKLIF. CDR3 coding DNA: TGTGCCTGTGACACGTTGATGGGGGATGCACACTTCCACACCGATAAACTCATCTTT.

Comment on this clone: TCRdb's protein for this DNA is that of a much larger clone and differs from the translation at residue 14, likely a read error; the protein shown is the DNA translation. This chain connects TRDV2 to TRDJ1; maybe TRDD3 (5 bases). This CDR3 is built from 16 residues. Germline V CDR1 and CDR2: GEAIGNYY, EKD. CDR3 nucleotides: TGTGCCTGTGACACCGGTTCGCGGGGGTACACCGATAAACCCATCTTT. Translation gives CACDTGSRGYTDKPIF.

This clone was counted a few times. TCRdb's protein for this DNA is that of a much larger clone and differs from the translation at residue 4, likely a read error; the protein shown is the DNA translation. V usage is TRDV2 and J usage is TRDJ2; a possible D gene is TRDD3 (6 bases). This CDR3 contains 14 residues. V dropped 5 bases and J dropped 8 bases, with 17 bases sitting between them. The germline gives CDR1 GEAIGNYY, CDR2 EKD. This CDR3 is CACVVLGGGAQLFF. The CDR3 DNA reads TGTGCCTGTGTCGTACTGGGAGGTGGGGCACAACTCTTCTTT.